Below are 23 T cell receptor beta chains sequenced from a single sample in a study of blood T cell repertoires in COVID-19. Sequenced by immunoSEQ multiplex PCR; TCRdb stores in-frame clones only, minus some. The data hold roughly 56,000 clones, with around 88% observed a single time. Sample: peripheral blood. Receptor source: a human donor in a cohort sampled during active COVID-19.

The rearrangement joins TRBV3-1 (or the pseudogene TRBV3-2) to TRBJ1-4; a weak D match, TRBD1 (5 bases). Germline CDR1 LGHDT, CDR2 YNNKEL (reference sequence). The CDR3 is 15 residues long. Trimming removed 0 bases from V and 6 bases from J, with 11 bases in between. As DNA, the CDR3 is TGTGCCAGCAGCCAAGAAAGGGGCATGGATGAAAAACTGTTTTTT. Translation gives CASSQERGMDEKLFF.

By sample fraction, this clone is medium-sized. The rearrangement joins TRBV12-3 or TRBV12-4 to TRBJ2-1, with 7 bases lining up with TRBD2. Trimming cost V 5 bases and J 4 bases; bases outside gene matches: 2. The CDR3 consists of 13 residues. CDR3 amino acids: CASSQAGYNEQFF. CDR3 sequence (DNA): TGTGCCAGCAGTCAAGCGGGGTACAATGAGCAGTTCTTC.

The chain combines TRBV29-1 with TRBJ2-3, with D maybe TRBD1 (5 bases). V shed 7 bases and J shed 3 bases, with 14 bases lying between them. The CDR3 is made up of 13 amino acids. In germline, CDR1 is SQVTM, CDR2 ANQGSEA. The CDR3 is CSESHRRTDTQYF. The CDR3 DNA is TGCAGCGAAAGTCACAGGAGAACAGATACGCAGTATTTT.

The chain is built from TRBV4-3 and TRBJ1-1, with D possibly being TRBD1 (6 bases). The CDR3 has 15 amino acids. Germline V CDR1 and CDR2: LGHNA, YSLEER. V was shortened by 3 bases and J by 1 base, with 12 bases between the two germline ends. The chain's CDR3 is CASSHGRGRNTEAFF. CDR3 nucleotides: TGCGCCAGCAGCCATGGAAGGGGGAGGAACACTGAAGCTTTCTTT.

The chain carries TRBV10-3 and TRBJ1-2; 10 bases are shared with TRBD1. The CDR3 is 12 residues long. V gave up 6 bases and J gave up 7 bases; unmatched junction bases: 2. Germline V gene sequence: CDR1 ENHRY, CDR2 SYGVKD. For the CDR3, the DNA is TGTGCCATCAGGGGGACAGGGGCTGGCTACACCTTC. Its protein is CAIRGTGAGYTF.

Written as DNA, the CDR3 is TGTGCCAGCAGCAAAGGGACTAGCGGGAGAACCGGGGAGCTGTTTTTT. Amino acids: CASSKGTSGRTGELFF. V gene TRBV11-2 combines with J gene TRBJ2-2; 14 bases match TRBD2. This CDR3 has 16 residues. V gave up 5 bases and J gave up 5 bases; unmatched junction bases: 4. CDR1 and CDR2 from the germline V gene are SGHAT and FQNNGV.

V and J are TRBV28 and TRBJ1-1; D may be TRBD1 (6 bases). This CDR3 has 17 residues. CDR1 and CDR2 (germline): MDHEN, SYDVKM. Trimming cost V 6 bases and J 2 bases, with 22 bases left between them. The CDR3 region is CASRYARSTGTNTEAFF. DNA for the CDR3: TGTGCCAGCAGGTACGCTAGAAGCACCGGGACAAACACTGAAGCTTTCTTT.

The V call is TRBV19, the J call TRBJ2-7; 8 positions match TRBD1. The CDR3 runs to 15 residues. Trimming cost V 3 bases and J 3 bases; bases outside gene matches: 7. Looked up from germline, CDR1 is LNHDA and CDR2 is SQIVND (reference sequence). DNA of the CDR3: TGTGCCAGTAGTATCGGGCAGGGGGCTGGCTACGAGCAGTACTTC. Its protein product is CASSIGQGAGYEQYF.

The chain has TRBV2 and TRBJ2-3; TRBD1 is a possible D gene (7 bases). CDR1 is SNHLY and CDR2 is FYNNEI in the germline V gene. The CDR3 is 13 residues long. Trimming took off 8 bases at V and 3 bases at J, with 12 bases between the two ends. The CDR3 sequence: CASAGQLTDTQYF. In DNA form, the CDR3 reads TGTGCCAGCGCGGGACAGTTGACAGATACGCAGTATTTT.

This clone was counted between two and nine times. The CDR3 here is CASSLASSNQPQHF. DNA for the CDR3: TGTGCCAGCAGCTTAGCCTCTAGCAATCAGCCCCAGCATTTT. The rearrangement joins TRBV7-8 to TRBJ1-5; D unresolved. This CDR3 region has 14 residues. CDR1 and CDR2 from the germline V gene are SGHVS and FQNEAQ. V dropped 0 bases and J dropped 0 bases, with 3 bases sitting between them.

This clone was observed once. The chain joins TRBV27 to TRBJ2-7; weak D call: TRBD1 (5 bases). V lost 4 bases and J 3 bases, leaving 16 bases between the germline ends. CDR1 is MNHEY and CDR2 is SMNVEV in the germline V gene (reference sequence). The CDR3 extends over 15 amino acids. CDR3 bases: TGTGCCAGCAGTTCCCTCCGACAGTCAAACTACGAGCAGTACTTC. Protein sequence: CASSSLRQSNYEQYF.

The V call is TRBV4-2, the J call TRBJ1-2; TRBD1 is a possible D gene (5 bases). The ends were cut back, 0 bases at V and 8 bases at J, with 19 bases in the middle. Germline V CDR1 and CDR2: LGHNA, YNFKEQ. This CDR3 spans 16 amino acids. CDR3 in amino acids: CASSQDMIQGGRGYTF. In DNA, the CDR3 is TGTGCCAGCAGCCAAGACATGATCCAGGGTGGTCGGGGCTACACCTTC.

This clone showed up just once. This chain connects TRBV3-1 (or the pseudogene TRBV3-2) to TRBJ2-7, with TRBD2 as a possible D gene (7 bases). Trimming stripped 4 bases from V and 1 base from J, with 17 bases between. Per germline, CDR1 LGHDT and CDR2 YNNKEL (reference sequence). This CDR3 is 16 amino acids long. CDR3 nucleotide sequence: TGTGCCAGCAGCCCAAGGGGGGGCTTAGGTTCCTACGAGCAGTACTTC. Its protein is CASSPRGGLGSYEQYF.

The V gene is TRBV19, the J gene TRBJ2-5, with TRBD2 as a possible D gene (6 bases). The CDR3 sequence is 13 residues long. V was clipped by 3 bases and J by 5 bases, with 10 bases between them. Germline V gene data show CDR1 as LNHDA and CDR2 as SQIVND (reference sequence). The CDR3 loop reads CASSISGVETQYF. The CDR3 region has the DNA TGTGCCAGTAGTATTTCGGGAGTGGAGACCCAGTACTTC.

This clone is medium-sized. The chain is built from TRBV4-3 and TRBJ2-1; 12 bases are shared with TRBD2. The CDR3 extends over 18 amino acids. Trimming cost V 0 bases and J 7 bases; bases outside gene matches: 10. The V gene's germline CDR1 is LGHNA and CDR2 YSLEER. Here the CDR3 DNA reads TGCGCCAGCAGCCAAGATTGGCTAGCGGGAGGGCCGGAAAATGAGCAGTTCTTC. Protein sequence: CASSQDWLAGGPENEQFF.

The genes are TRBV18 and TRBJ2-5; 8 bases align to TRBD2. The CDR3 is 15 amino acids. Trimming cost V 3 bases and J 4 bases; bases outside gene matches: 7. CDR1 and CDR2 from the germline V gene are KGHSH and LQKENI. Here the CDR3 DNA reads TGTGCCAGCTCACCGTCCGGGACTAGTTCAGAGACCCAGTACTTC. Its translation: CASSPSGTSSETQYF.

The chain uses TRBV5-4 and TRBJ2-2, with 7 bases that match TRBD2. J was trimmed by 3 bases and V by 2 bases; bases with no gene match: 4. The germline V gene encodes CDR1 SGHNT and CDR2 YYREEE (reference sequence). This CDR3 is 15 amino acids long. This CDR3 is CASSFRGSYTGELFF. CDR3 nucleotide sequence: TGTGCCAGCAGCTTTCGCGGGAGTTACACCGGGGAGCTGTTTTTT.

The J gene is TRBJ2-2, the V gene TRBV24-1, with unresolved D. This CDR3 has 14 residues. Germline CDR1 reads KGHDR; CDR2 reads SFDVKD. Trimming removed 0 bases from V and 6 bases from J, with 7 bases in between. Written as DNA, the CDR3 is TGTGCCACCAGTGATTTGCAACTGCCCGGGGAGCTGTTTTTT. It codes for CATSDLQLPGELFF.

This clone was seen once. The gene calls are TRBV6-5 and TRBJ2-1, with 9 positions matching TRBD2. The J segment lost 6 bases and the V segment lost 11 bases, leaving 14 bases of the junction unmatched. CDR3 length equals 15 residues. In germline, CDR1 is MNHEY, CDR2 SVGAGI. As DNA, the CDR3 is TGTGCCGGTTATACAGCGGGAGCGGGGGGCAATGAGCAGTTCTTC. Protein product: CAGYTAGAGGNEQFF.

The table lists this clone with a count of one. The J gene is TRBJ1-2, the V gene TRBV30, with TRBD1 identical over 7 bases. J lost 5 bases, V lost 5 bases, and 11 bases had no gene match. Germline CDR1 GTSNPN, CDR2 SVGIG (reference sequence). CDR3 length: 14 amino acids. CDR3 sequence reads: CAWDRAVHHYGYTF. In DNA form, the CDR3 reads TGTGCCTGGGACAGGGCCGTACACCATTATGGCTACACCTTC.

This clone was observed a single time. The rearrangement uses TRBV28 and TRBJ1-1; D is perhaps TRBD1 (5 bases). Germline CDR1 MDHEN, CDR2 SYDVKM. Trimming cost V 7 bases and J 1 base, with 22 bases left between them. The CDR3 loop spans 17 amino acids. The CDR3 DNA follows: TGTGCCAGCACTTCTCACCCGGGCGGGGGGAAGAACACTGAAGCTTTCTTT. This encodes CASTSHPGGGKNTEAFF.

This clone showed up just a few times. This rearrangement joins TRBV18 to TRBJ1-1; D uncertain. Trimming took off 3 bases at V and 0 bases at J, with 14 bases between the two ends. CDR1 is KGHSH, CDR2 LQKENI, per germline. The length of the CDR3 is 16 residues. CDR3 nucleotides: TGTGCCAGCTCACCGCCGGGTCGTCCCATGAACACTGAAGCTTTCTTT. Amino acids: CASSPPGRPMNTEAFF.

The chain combines TRBV28 with TRBJ1-6; 9 bases agree with TRBD1. The CDR3 has 15 amino acids. Germline V gene lookup returns CDR1 MDHEN and CDR2 SYDVKM. J gave up 4 bases and V 7 bases, and 5 bases lay outside the gene matches. The CDR3 loop reads CASTPGQGYNSPLHF. CDR3 in DNA: TGTGCCAGCACCCCGGGACAGGGTTATAATTCACCCCTCCACTTT.